These T cell receptor beta chains were read from a single sample in a study of T cells in Graves' hyperthyroidism and ophthalmopathy. TCRdb analysed the multiplex PCR reads with MiXCR anew, one entry per CDR3 protein. The sample yields over 550,000 distinct CDR3 sequences, approximately 15% seen once. Sequenced material: blood. The receptor source for this set is a young woman with Graves' hyperthyroidism. The CDR3 runs from the conserved cysteine through the conserved F or W. The D gene is left open where the match is weak. The size entry is marked missing in some rows and otherwise reads once, few, many or a size class.

abundance: many; d_gene: -; v_gene: TRBV2; j_gene: TRBJ2-3; CDR3nt: TGTGCCAGCAGTGGGCGGCGGGGACCCACAGATACGCAGTATTTT; CDR3aa: CASSGRRGPTDTQYF
abundance: -; d_gene: -; v_gene: TRBV4-3; j_gene: TRBJ2-5; CDR3nt: TGCGCCAGCAGCCAAGATGACGGGGGGCAGAGGACCCAGTACTTC; CDR3aa: CASSQDDGGQRTQYF
abundance: -; d_gene: -; v_gene: TRBV6-2/TRBV6-3; j_gene: TRBJ2-1; CDR3nt: TGTGCCAGCACCCTTCTCAATGAGCAGTTCTTC; CDR3aa: CASTLLNEQFF
abundance: many; d_gene: TRBD1; v_gene: TRBV3-1; j_gene: TRBJ1-2; CDR3nt: TGTGCCAGCAGCCAAGGACAGGGATTCGTCTATGGCTACACCTTC; CDR3aa: CASSQGQGFVYGYTF
abundance: -; d_gene: -; v_gene: TRBV6-1; j_gene: TRBJ2-2; CDR3nt: TGTGCCAGCACCCCGGAGCTTAAACACACCGGGGAGCTGTTTTTT; CDR3aa: CASTPELKHTGELFF
abundance: many; d_gene: -; v_gene: TRBV7-9; j_gene: TRBJ1-5; CDR3nt: TGTGCCAGCAGCTTTGAGGGTAGCAATCAGCCCCAGCATTTT; CDR3aa: CASSFEGSNQPQHF
abundance: many; d_gene: TRBD1; v_gene: TRBV6-1; j_gene: TRBJ1-5; CDR3nt: TGTGCCAGCAGACCTACAGGGGTGGGCAATCAGCCCCAGCATTTT; CDR3aa: CASRPTGVGNQPQHF
abundance: -; d_gene: -; v_gene: TRBV12-3/TRBV12-4; j_gene: TRBJ2-2; CDR3nt: TGTGCCAGCAGCGGGGGACGGGGTCACACCGGGGAGCTGTTTTTT; CDR3aa: CASSGGRGHTGELFF
abundance: many; d_gene: -; v_gene: TRBV7-8; j_gene: TRBJ2-1; CDR3nt: TGTGCCAGCAGCTTAGTGGTCGCGAGCTCCTACAATGAGCAGTTCTTC; CDR3aa: CASSLVVASSYNEQFF
abundance: few; d_gene: -; v_gene: TRBV13; j_gene: TRBJ2-2; CDR3nt: TGTGCCAGCAGCTTAGTGGCAGGGGATACCGGGGAGCTGTTTTTT; CDR3aa: CASSLVAGDTGELFF
abundance: many; d_gene: TRBD2; v_gene: TRBV28; j_gene: TRBJ2-7; CDR3nt: TGTGCCAGCAGTTTAATCGGCGGGGGGGGATCCTCCTACGAGCAGTACTTC; CDR3aa: CASSLIGGGGSSYEQYF
abundance: few; d_gene: TRBD1; v_gene: TRBV5-4; j_gene: TRBJ2-3; CDR3nt: TGTGCCAGCACCCCAACAGGGGGAACAGATACGCAGTATTTT; CDR3aa: CASTPTGGTDTQYF
abundance: few; d_gene: -; v_gene: TRBV12-3/TRBV12-4; j_gene: TRBJ2-7; CDR3nt: TGTGCCAGCAGTCCAAGACAGGCGATTGGGTCCTACGAGCAGTACTTC; CDR3aa: CASSPRQAIGSYEQYF
abundance: -; d_gene: -; v_gene: TRBV10-3; j_gene: TRBJ1-5; CDR3nt: TGTGCCATCAGGGCGCCAGGGCCAGATCAGCCCCAGCATTTT; CDR3aa: CAIRAPGPDQPQHF
abundance: -; d_gene: TRBD1; v_gene: TRBV11-2; j_gene: TRBJ1-3; CDR3nt: TGTGCCAGCAGCTCGAAATCCGGGACAGGGTGGTTTACTGGAAACACCATATATTTT; CDR3aa: CASSSKSGTGWFTGNTIYF
abundance: -; d_gene: TRBD2; v_gene: TRBV30; j_gene: TRBJ2-7; CDR3nt: TGTGCCGGCAGTAAGGGACTAGCGCCCTACGGGCAGTACTTC; CDR3aa: CAGSKGLAPYGQYF
abundance: -; d_gene: -; v_gene: TRBV20-1; j_gene: TRBJ2-2; CDR3nt: TGCAGTGCTAGAGGAGACACCGGGGAGCTGTTTTTT; CDR3aa: CSARGDTGELFF
abundance: -; d_gene: TRBD2; v_gene: TRBV4-3; j_gene: TRBJ2-1; CDR3nt: TGCGCCAGCAGCCAAGCTAGCGGGGGGGCAGATGAGCAGTTCTTC; CDR3aa: CASSQASGGADEQFF
abundance: many; d_gene: -; v_gene: TRBV20-1; j_gene: TRBJ1-2; CDR3nt: TGCAGTGCTAAGCACAGAATTAACTATGGCTACACCTTC; CDR3aa: CSAKHRINYGYTF
abundance: many; d_gene: -; v_gene: TRBV12-3/TRBV12-4; j_gene: TRBJ2-7; CDR3nt: TGTGCCAGCAGTTTAGGGAACTCCTACGAGCAGTACTTC; CDR3aa: CASSLGNSYEQYF
abundance: many; d_gene: TRBD1; v_gene: TRBV5-1; j_gene: TRBJ2-7; CDR3nt: TGCGCCAGCAGCTTGGCCGGACAGGGGTTGTACGAGCAGTACTTC; CDR3aa: CASSLAGQGLYEQYF
abundance: -; d_gene: TRBD2; v_gene: TRBV20-1; j_gene: TRBJ2-4; CDR3nt: TGCAGTGCAACGCGGACTAGCGGGGGGGCTGACATTCAGTACTTC; CDR3aa: CSATRTSGGADIQYF
abundance: -; d_gene: -; v_gene: TRBV10-2; j_gene: TRBJ2-1; CDR3nt: TGCGCCAGCAGTGAGCGCGGATCTTACAATGAGCAGTTCTTC; CDR3aa: CASSERGSYNEQFF
abundance: -; d_gene: -; v_gene: TRBV7-7; j_gene: TRBJ2-5; CDR3nt: TGTGCTAGCAGCTTTTCGGTTGGTAGTGGAGAGACCCAGTACTTC; CDR3aa: CASSFSVGSGETQYF
abundance: few; d_gene: TRBD1; v_gene: TRBV4-2; j_gene: TRBJ2-7; CDR3nt: TGTGCCAGCAGCCAAGATTCAGGGGGCTGGTCCTACGAGCAGTACTTC; CDR3aa: CASSQDSGGWSYEQYF
abundance: -; d_gene: TRBD2; v_gene: TRBV7-8; j_gene: TRBJ2-4; CDR3nt: TGTGCCAGCAGCTTAGTAGGGACTACATCAGCCAAAAACATTCAGTACTTC; CDR3aa: CASSLVGTTSAKNIQYF
abundance: -; d_gene: TRBD2; v_gene: TRBV5-4; j_gene: TRBJ2-1; CDR3nt: TGTGCCAGCAGCCCACGACTAGCGGGAGCTAGCGACAATGAGCAGTTCTTC; CDR3aa: CASSPRLAGASDNEQFF
abundance: many; d_gene: -; v_gene: TRBV7-6; j_gene: TRBJ2-7; CDR3nt: TGTGCGCTAAAGCGCGGGGAGCCACTCGAGCAGTACTTC; CDR3aa: CALKRGEPLEQYF
abundance: many; d_gene: -; v_gene: TRBV24-1; j_gene: TRBJ2-3; CDR3nt: TGTGCCACCAGTGACACACCTGGGCGGGACACAGATACGCAGTATTTT; CDR3aa: CATSDTPGRDTDTQYF
abundance: many; d_gene: -; v_gene: TRBV7-9; j_gene: TRBJ2-5; CDR3nt: TGTGCCAGCAGCACCCGGGAGACCCAGTACTTC; CDR3aa: CASSTRETQYF
abundance: few; d_gene: TRBD1; v_gene: TRBV10-1; j_gene: TRBJ2-5; CDR3nt: TGCGCCAGCAGTGATGCTCCGACAGGGCGGCGAGAGACCCAGTACTTC; CDR3aa: CASSDAPTGRRETQYF